The 10 T cell receptor beta chains below were found in one sample sequenced in a study of blood T cell repertoires in COVID-19. Sequencing used immunoSEQ multiplex PCR; TCRdb keeps in-frame clones, though not all of them. Here the sample spans around 290,000 clones, around nine tenths being singletons. Sequenced input: peripheral blood. The receptors stem from a man aged 40-55 years with acute or convalescent COVID-19.

V gene TRBV13 combines with J gene TRBJ2-3, with D hard to call. The V and J ends lost 0 bases and 6 bases respectively, with 7 bases between them. Germline values: CDR1 PRHDT, CDR2 FYEKMQ (reference sequence). This CDR3 region has 13 residues. The CDR3 region is CASSLGLADTQYF. In nucleotides, the CDR3 is TGTGCCAGCAGCTTAGGCCTGGCTGATACGCAGTATTTT.

This clone was picked up one time. The chain carries TRBV7-2 and TRBJ2-7; weak D call: TRBD2 (7 bases). CDR3 length: 14 amino acids. Trimming cost V 1 base and J 5 bases, with 12 bases left between them. Germline V lookup: CDR1 SGHTA, CDR2 FQGNSA. The CDR3 region has the DNA TGTGCCAGCAGCTTAGGCTGGGGGGGCGACGAGCAGTACTTC. The encoded protein is CASSLGWGGDEQYF.

The chain joins TRBV6-1 to TRBJ1-5, with D unclear. Per germline, CDR1 MNHNS and CDR2 SASEGT. V gave up 1 base and J gave up 3 bases, with 7 bases separating them. This CDR3 has 14 residues. The CDR3, as DNA: TGTGCCAGCAGTGAAGTCAGTTACAATCAGCCCCAGCATTTT. Its translation: CASSEVSYNQPQHF.

The chain employs TRBV19 and TRBJ2-7; TRBD1 matches 9 bases. Germline lookup yields CDR1 LNHDA and CDR2 SQIVND (reference sequence). This CDR3 region has 14 residues. Germline trimming cut 6 bases from V and 1 base from J; bases unmatched to any gene: 4. CDR3 sequence: CASSLDRGSYEQYF. In nucleotides, the CDR3 is TGTGCCAGTAGCCTGGACAGGGGATCCTACGAGCAGTACTTC.

In DNA form, the CDR3 reads TGTGCCAGCAGCCGCACTTCACTTAAAAGGGAGGCCATATATTTT. Translated, it gives CASSRTSLKREAIYF. This chain joins TRBV28 and TRBJ1-3; D is uncertain. The V end was cut by 6 bases, the J end by 11 bases, with 23 bases between. The CDR3 contains 15 residues. CDR1 and CDR2 from the germline V gene are MDHEN and SYDVKM.

The chain has TRBV11-2 and TRBJ1-2; TRBD1 aligns across 12 bases. The germline V gene encodes CDR1 SGHAT and CDR2 FQNNGV. The J segment lost 7 bases and the V segment lost 3 bases, leaving 3 bases of the junction unmatched. The CDR3 has 14 amino acids. The CDR3 bases are TGTGCCAGCAGCTTGGGACAGGGGGCCGGTGGCTACACCTTC. Residues: CASSLGQGAGGYTF. The full variable domain, in which reference TRBV11-2 and TRBJ1-2 provide the parts outside the CDR3, is EAGVAQSPRYKIIEKRQSVAFWCNPISGHATLYWYQQILGQGPKLLIQFQNNGVVDDSQLPKDRFSAERLKGVDSTLKIQPAKLEDSAVYLCASSLGQGAGGYTFGSGTRLTVV.

This rearrangement joins TRBV24-1 to TRBJ2-7; 8 bases map to TRBD1. Germline CDR1 reads KGHDR; CDR2 reads SFDVKD. J was trimmed by 0 bases and V by 4 bases; bases with no gene match: 7. The CDR3 sequence is 16 residues long. For the CDR3, the DNA is TGTGCCACCAGTGACCCGGGACAGGCAAACTCCTACGAGCAGTACTTC. It codes for CATSDPGQANSYEQYF.

This rearrangement joins TRBV7-2 to TRBJ1-2; D is possibly TRBD1 (5 bases). V lost 0 bases and J lost 1, with 9 bases in between. The V gene's germline CDR1 is SGHTA and CDR2 FQGNSA. There are 15 residues in the CDR3. CDR3 nucleotides: TGTGCCAGCAGCTTAGCGCAGCAGGGTAACTATGGCTACACCTTC. Amino acid sequence: CASSLAQQGNYGYTF. The whole variable domain, filled in from reference TRBV7-2 and TRBJ1-2, reads GAGVSQSPSNKVTEKGKDVELRCDPISGHTALYWYRQSLGQGLEFLIYFQGNSAPDKSGLPSDRFSAERTGGSVSTLTIQRTQQEDSAVYLCASSLAQQGNYGYTFGSGTRLTVV.

CDR3 in DNA: TGCGCCAGCAGCTTGGGGCTCGGGACAGGGGGTTCACCCCTCCACTTT. As protein: CASSLGLGTGGSPLHF. The rearrangement links TRBV5-1 to TRBJ1-6; 11 nucleotides match TRBD1. The CDR3 has 16 amino acids. After removal of 0 bases from V and 9 bases from J, the junction contained 5 bases not matched to a gene. The germline CDR1 and CDR2 sequences are SGHRS and YFSETQ.

This clone was seen only once. The V call is TRBV30, the J call TRBJ1-5; 7 bases are a match to TRBD1. Germline CDR1 GTSNPN, CDR2 SVGIG (reference sequence). Trimming at V came to 3 bases and at J to 7 bases, leaving 18 bases not matched to a gene. The CDR3 length is 17 residues. The CDR3 sequence is CAWSPPYEWDSGQPQHF. CDR3 coding DNA: TGTGCCTGGAGCCCTCCTTACGAATGGGACAGCGGGCAGCCCCAGCATTTT.